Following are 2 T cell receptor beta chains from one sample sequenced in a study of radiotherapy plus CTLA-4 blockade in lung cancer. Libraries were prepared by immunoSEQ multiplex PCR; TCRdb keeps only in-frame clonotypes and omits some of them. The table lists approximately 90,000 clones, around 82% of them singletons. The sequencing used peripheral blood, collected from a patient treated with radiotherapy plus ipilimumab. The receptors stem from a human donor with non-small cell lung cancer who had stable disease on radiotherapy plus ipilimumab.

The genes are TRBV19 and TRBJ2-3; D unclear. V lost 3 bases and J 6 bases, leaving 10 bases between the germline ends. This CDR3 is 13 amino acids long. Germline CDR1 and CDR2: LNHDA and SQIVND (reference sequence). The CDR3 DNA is TGTGCCAGTAGTATTCCGGCCATCGATACGCAGTATTTT. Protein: CASSIPAIDTQYF.

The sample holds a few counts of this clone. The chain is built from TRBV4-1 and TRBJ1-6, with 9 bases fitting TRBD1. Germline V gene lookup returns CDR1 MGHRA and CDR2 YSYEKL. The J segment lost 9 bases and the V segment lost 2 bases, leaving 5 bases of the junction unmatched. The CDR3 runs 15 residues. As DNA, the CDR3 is TGCGCCAGCAGCCAATCGGGACAGGGAAGTTCACCCCTCCACTTT. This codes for CASSQSGQGSSPLHF.